The source of this TCR beta chain is a study of Ad26.COV2.S vaccination and SARS-CoV-2 variants. Study in general: Administration of Ad26.COV2.S was intramuscular, either once or twice 56 days apart.

General study findings and limits: Breadth, reportedly substantial, characterized the spike-specific CD8+ and CD4+ T cell responses after vaccination.

For this clone: The antigen is undetermined.

Trimming at V came to 4 bases and at J to 7 bases, leaving 6 bases not matched to a gene. In germline, CDR1 is SGHRS, CDR2 YFSETQ. This CDR3 has 15 amino acids. The treatment is: about 20 received Ad26.COV2.S at low or high dose, single or two shots; about 5 received placebo; per-sample allocation not given. After the first vaccine or placebo injection, samples were drawn on day 63. This Boston cohort included adults aged 18-55 years. The protocol was immunoSEQ multiplex PCR, while the TCRdb copy is restricted to in-frame clones and leaves out a portion. The profile covers under 250,000 clones, with 87% appearing a single time and 2.9% taken by the ten largest.

This TCR was sampled from a person aged 18-60 years who received the Ad26.COV2.S COVID-19 vaccine or a placebo. This chain joins TRBV5-1 and TRBJ1-6; TRBD1 matches at 9 bases. Sequencing was performed on peripheral blood, taken in a trial of Ad26.COV2.S vaccine versus placebo. CDR3 residues: CASSLSGTGNSPLHF. The CDR3 bases are TGCGCCAGCAGCCTAAGCGGGACAGGGAATTCACCCCTCCACTTT.